This TCR beta chain was sequenced for a study of shared clonotypes between healthy human individuals. The table came from immunoSEQ multiplex PCR; TCRdb's copy has only in-frame clones and leaves some out. The sample lists approximately 500,000 clones, roughly 79% occurring once. Source material: PBMCs. The receptor comes from a woman between 40 and 50 years old in good health. Some clones in this sample may be carry-over from other donors' samples.

The CDR3 sequence is CASIRAGAYNEQFF. The CDR3, as DNA: TGTGCCAGCATTCGAGCGGGTGCTTACAATGAGCAGTTCTTC. V gene TRBV28 combines with J gene TRBJ2-1; a possible D gene is TRBD2 (6 bases). Germline lookup yields CDR1 MDHEN and CDR2 SYDVKM. The CDR3 extends over 14 amino acids. The germline V and J ends were trimmed by 7 bases and 4 bases, with 14 bases remaining between them.